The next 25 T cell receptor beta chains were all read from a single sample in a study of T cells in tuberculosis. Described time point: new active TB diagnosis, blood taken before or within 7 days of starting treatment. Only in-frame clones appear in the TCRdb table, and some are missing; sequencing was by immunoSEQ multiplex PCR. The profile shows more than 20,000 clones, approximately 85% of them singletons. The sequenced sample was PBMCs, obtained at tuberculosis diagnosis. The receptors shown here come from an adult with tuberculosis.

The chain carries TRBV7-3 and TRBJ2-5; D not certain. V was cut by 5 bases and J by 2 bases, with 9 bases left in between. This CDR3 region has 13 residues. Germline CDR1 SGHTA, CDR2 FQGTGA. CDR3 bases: TGTGCCAGCAGCCCCCAGGTTCAAGAGACCCAGTACTTC. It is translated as CASSPQVQETQYF.

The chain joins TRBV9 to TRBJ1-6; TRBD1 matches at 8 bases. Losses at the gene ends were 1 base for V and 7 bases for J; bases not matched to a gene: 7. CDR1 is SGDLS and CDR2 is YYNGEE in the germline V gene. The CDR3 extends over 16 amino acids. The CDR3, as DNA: TGTGCCAGCAGCGTATCGTCAGGGGGCCTAAATTCACCCCTCCACTTT. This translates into CASSVSSGGLNSPLHF.

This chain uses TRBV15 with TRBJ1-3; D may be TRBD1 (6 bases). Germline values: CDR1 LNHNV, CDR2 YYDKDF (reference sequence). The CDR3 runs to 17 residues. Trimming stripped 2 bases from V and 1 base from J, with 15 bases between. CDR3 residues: CATSRIYTGISGNTIYF. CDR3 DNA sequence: TGTGCCACCAGCAGAATATATACAGGGATTTCTGGAAACACCATATATTTT.

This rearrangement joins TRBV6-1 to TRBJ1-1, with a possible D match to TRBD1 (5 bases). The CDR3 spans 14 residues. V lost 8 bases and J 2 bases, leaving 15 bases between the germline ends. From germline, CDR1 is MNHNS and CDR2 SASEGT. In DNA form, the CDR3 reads TGTGCCAGCGGGTTGGGGCAATTAAACACTGAAGCTTTCTTT. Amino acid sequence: CASGLGQLNTEAFF.

The CDR3, as DNA: TGTGCCAGCAGCGTAGACTTAGCGGGGGTTAACACCGGGGAGCTGTTTTTT. Translation gives CASSVDLAGVNTGELFF. The chain couples TRBV9 to TRBJ2-2, with TRBD2 identical over 9 bases. This CDR3 has 17 residues. J was trimmed by 2 bases and V by 0 bases; bases with no gene match: 5. Germline CDR1 SGDLS, CDR2 YYNGEE.

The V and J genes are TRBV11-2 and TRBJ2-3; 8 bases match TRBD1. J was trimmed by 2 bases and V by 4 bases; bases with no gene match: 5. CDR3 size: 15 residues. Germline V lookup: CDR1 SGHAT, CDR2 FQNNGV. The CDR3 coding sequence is TGTGCCAGCAGCTCCTCAGGGGGCCCCACAGATACGCAGTATTTT. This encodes CASSSSGGPTDTQYF.

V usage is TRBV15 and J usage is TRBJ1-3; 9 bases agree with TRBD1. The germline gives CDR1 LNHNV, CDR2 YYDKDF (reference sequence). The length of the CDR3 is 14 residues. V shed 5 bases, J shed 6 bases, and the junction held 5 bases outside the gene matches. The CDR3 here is CATSSGQGQNTIYF. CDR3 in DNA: TGTGCCACCAGCTCAGGACAGGGGCAAAACACCATATATTTT.

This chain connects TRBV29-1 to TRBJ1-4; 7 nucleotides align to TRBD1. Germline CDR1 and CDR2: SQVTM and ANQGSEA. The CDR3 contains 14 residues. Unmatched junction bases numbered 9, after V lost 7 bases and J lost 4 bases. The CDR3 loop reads CSAPAGTDNEKLFF. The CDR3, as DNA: TGCAGCGCTCCTGCAGGGACAGATAATGAAAAACTGTTTTTT.

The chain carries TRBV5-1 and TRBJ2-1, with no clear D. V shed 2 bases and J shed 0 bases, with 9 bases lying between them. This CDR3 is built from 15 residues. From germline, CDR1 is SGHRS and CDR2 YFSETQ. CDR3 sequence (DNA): TGCGCCAGCAGCTTTTCGGAGAGCTCCTACAATGAGCAGTTCTTC. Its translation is CASSFSESSYNEQFF.

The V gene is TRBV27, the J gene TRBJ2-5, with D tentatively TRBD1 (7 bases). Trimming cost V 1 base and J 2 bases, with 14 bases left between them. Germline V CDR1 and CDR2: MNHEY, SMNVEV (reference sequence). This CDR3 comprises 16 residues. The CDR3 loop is CASSLFLSGGQETQYF. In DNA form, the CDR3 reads TGTGCCAGCAGTTTATTTCTTTCAGGGGGGCAAGAGACCCAGTACTTC.

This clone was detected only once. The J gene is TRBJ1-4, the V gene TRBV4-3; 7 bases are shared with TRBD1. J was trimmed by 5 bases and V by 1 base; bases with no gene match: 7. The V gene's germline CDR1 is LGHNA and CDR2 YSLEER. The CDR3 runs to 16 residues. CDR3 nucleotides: TGCGCCAGCAGCCAAGTACCGGGACAGCGAAATGAAAAACTGTTTTTT. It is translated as CASSQVPGQRNEKLFF.

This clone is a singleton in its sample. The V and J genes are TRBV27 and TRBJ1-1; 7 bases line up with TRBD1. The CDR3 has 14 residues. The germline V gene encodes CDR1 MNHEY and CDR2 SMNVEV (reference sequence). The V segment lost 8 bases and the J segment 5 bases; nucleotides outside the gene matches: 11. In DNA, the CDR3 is TGTGCCAGCGGCCACCAGACAGGGAATACTGAAGCTTTCTTT. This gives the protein CASGHQTGNTEAFF.

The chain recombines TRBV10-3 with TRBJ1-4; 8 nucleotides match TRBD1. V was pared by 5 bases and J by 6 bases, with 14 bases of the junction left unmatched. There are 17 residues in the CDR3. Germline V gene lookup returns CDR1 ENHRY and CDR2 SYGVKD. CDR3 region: CAISPSPGQGTDEKLFF. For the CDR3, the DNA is TGTGCCATCAGTCCCTCCCCTGGACAGGGCACGGATGAAAAACTGTTTTTT.

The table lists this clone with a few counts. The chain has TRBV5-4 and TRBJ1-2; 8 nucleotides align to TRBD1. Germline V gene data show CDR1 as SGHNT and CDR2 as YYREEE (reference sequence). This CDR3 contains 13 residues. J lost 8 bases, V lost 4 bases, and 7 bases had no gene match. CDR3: CASSLTGAEGYTF. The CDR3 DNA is TGTGCCAGCAGCCTGACAGGGGCAGAAGGCTACACCTTC.

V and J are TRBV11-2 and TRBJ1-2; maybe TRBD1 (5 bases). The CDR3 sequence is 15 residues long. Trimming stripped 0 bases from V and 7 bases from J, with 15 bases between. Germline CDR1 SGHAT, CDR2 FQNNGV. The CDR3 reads CASSLDGGYRGGYTF. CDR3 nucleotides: TGTGCCAGCAGCTTAGACGGGGGGTATAGGGGTGGCTACACCTTC.

The CDR3 sequence is CASSLGRGREQYF. The CDR3 DNA is TGTGCCAGCAGCTTAGGTAGAGGTCGGGAGCAGTACTTC. V usage is TRBV7-2 and J usage is TRBJ2-7; D is unclear. Per germline, CDR1 SGHTA and CDR2 FQGNSA. The ends were cut back, 1 base at V and 7 bases at J, with 11 bases in the middle. The length of the CDR3 is 13 residues.

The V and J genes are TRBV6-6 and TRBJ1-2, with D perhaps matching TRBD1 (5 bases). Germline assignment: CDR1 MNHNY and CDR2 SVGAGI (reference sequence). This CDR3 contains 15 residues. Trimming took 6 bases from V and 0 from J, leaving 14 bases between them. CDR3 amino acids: CASRTDRGANYGYTF. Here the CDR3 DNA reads TGTGCCAGCAGAACCGACAGAGGAGCTAACTATGGCTACACCTTC.

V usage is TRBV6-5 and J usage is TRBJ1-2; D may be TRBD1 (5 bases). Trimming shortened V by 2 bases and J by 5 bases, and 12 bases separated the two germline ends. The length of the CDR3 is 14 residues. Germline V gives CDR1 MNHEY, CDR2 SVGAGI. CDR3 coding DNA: TGTGCCAGCAGTTACCTGACAGTTGGGTATGGCTACACCTTC. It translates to CASSYLTVGYGYTF.

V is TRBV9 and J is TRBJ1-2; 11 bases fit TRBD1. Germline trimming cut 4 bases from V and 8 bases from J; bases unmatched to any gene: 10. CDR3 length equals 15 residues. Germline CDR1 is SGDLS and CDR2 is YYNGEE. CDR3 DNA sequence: TGTGCCAGCAGCACGCGGACAGGGGGCGCGGAAGGCTACACCTTC. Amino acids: CASSTRTGGAEGYTF.

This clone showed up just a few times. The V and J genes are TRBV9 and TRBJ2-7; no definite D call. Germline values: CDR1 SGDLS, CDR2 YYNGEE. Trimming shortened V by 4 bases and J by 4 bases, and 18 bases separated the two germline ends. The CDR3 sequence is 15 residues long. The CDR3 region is CASSTSFGYKYEQYF. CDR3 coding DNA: TGTGCCAGCAGCACCTCCTTCGGGTATAAGTACGAGCAGTACTTC. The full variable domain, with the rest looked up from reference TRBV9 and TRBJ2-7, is DSGVTQTPKHLITATGQRVTLRCSPRSGDLSVYWYQQSLDQGLQFLIQYYNGEERAKGNILERFSAQQFPDLHSELNLSSLELGDSALYFCASSTSFGYKYEQYFGPGTRLTVT.

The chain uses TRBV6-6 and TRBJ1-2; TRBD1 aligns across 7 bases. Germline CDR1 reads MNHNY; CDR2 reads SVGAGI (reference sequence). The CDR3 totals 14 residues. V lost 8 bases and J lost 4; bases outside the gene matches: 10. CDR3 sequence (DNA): TGTGCCAGCGGAAGTATCAGGGGGTTCTATGGCTACACCTTC. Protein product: CASGSIRGFYGYTF.

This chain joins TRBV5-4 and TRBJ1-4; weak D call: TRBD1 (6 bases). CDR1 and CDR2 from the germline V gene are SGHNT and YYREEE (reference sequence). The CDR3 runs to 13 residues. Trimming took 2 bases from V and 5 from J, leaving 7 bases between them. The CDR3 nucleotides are TGTGCCAGCAGCTTACAGGGAAATGAAAAACTGTTTTTT. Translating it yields CASSLQGNEKLFF. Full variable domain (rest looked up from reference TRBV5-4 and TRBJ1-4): ETGVTQSPTHLIKTRGQQVTLRCSSQSGHNTVSWYQQALGQGPQFIFQYYREEENGRGNFPPRFSGLQFPNYSSELNVNALELDDSALYLCASSLQGNEKLFFGSGTQLSVL.

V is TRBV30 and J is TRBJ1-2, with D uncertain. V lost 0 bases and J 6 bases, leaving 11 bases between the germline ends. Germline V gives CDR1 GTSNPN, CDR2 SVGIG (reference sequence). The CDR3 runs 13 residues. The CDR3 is CAWSVLTGNGYTF. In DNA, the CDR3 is TGTGCCTGGAGTGTACTGACGGGGAATGGCTACACCTTC.

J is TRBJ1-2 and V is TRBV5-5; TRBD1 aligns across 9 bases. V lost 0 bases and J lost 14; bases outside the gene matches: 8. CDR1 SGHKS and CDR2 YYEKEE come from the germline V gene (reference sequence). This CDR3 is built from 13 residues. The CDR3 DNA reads TGTGCCAGCAGCTTGGCGGGGGACAGGGCGAAAACCTTC. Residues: CASSLAGDRAKTF. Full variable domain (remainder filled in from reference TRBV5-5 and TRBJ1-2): DAGVTQSPTHLIKTRGQQVTLRCSPISGHKSVSWYQQVLGQGPQFIFQYYEKEERGRGNFPDRFSARQFPNYSSELNVNALLLGDSALYLCASSLAGDRAKTFGSGTRLTVV.

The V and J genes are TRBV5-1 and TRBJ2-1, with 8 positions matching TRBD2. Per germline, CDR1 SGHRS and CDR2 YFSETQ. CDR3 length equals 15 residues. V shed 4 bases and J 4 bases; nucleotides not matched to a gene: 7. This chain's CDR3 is CASSPSGGNYNEQFF. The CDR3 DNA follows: TGCGCCAGCAGCCCCAGCGGGGGTAATTACAATGAGCAGTTCTTC.